A single T cell receptor beta chain is shown here with its context. Sequencing was performed with immunoSEQ multiplex PCR; in TCRdb, only in-frame clones are kept and a portion is missing. The data hold about 83,000 clones, with less than 95% observed a single time. The sample comes from a study of T cell responses to AZD1222 COVID-19 vaccine. Germline V gene data show CDR1 as SNHLY and CDR2 as FYNNEI. This CDR3 is built from 15 residues. The ends lost 6 bases at V and 9 bases at J; junction bases unmatched: 10. The material sequenced was peripheral blood, taken 28 days after the second AZD1222 dose. The genes are TRBV2 and TRBJ2-1, with 11 bases matching TRBD2. This clonotype originated in an adult who received the AZD1222 COVID-19 vaccine. The CDR3 is CASSRIAGGPGEQFF. The CDR3 DNA sequence: TGTGCCAGCAGCCGAATAGCGGGAGGGCCAGGTGAGCAGTTCTTC.